The 13 T cell receptor beta chains below come from one sample, sequenced in a study of blood T cells in healthy people across ages. Combining a sample-barcoded 5' primer with a J-beta primer mix, a second PCR ran for 7 to 11 cycles. TCRdb independently ran MiXCR on the 5' RACE reads; one entry per CDR3 protein. The data show some 1.4 million distinct CDR3 sequences, approximately 38% seen once. Sequenced material: blood. All receptors derive from a woman younger than 30 in good health.

This clonotype was observed at least ten times. This chain links TRBV20-1 with TRBJ2-1; 8 nucleotides align to TRBD2. V shed 3 bases and J 4 bases; nucleotides not matched to a gene: 2. From germline, CDR1 is DFQATT and CDR2 SNEGSKA (reference sequence). The CDR3 consists of 13 residues. CDR3 nucleotide sequence: TGCAGTGCTAGCGGGAGGGCTTACAATGAGCAGTTCTTC. Its protein product is CSASGRAYNEQFF.

The chain has TRBV5-5 and TRBJ2-3, with a weak D call TRBD2 (6 bases). CDR1 is SGHKS, CDR2 YYEKEE, per germline (reference sequence). With 4 bases removed from V and 2 bases from J, the gap between germline ends came to 17 bases. The CDR3 sequence is 16 residues long. DNA for the CDR3: TGTGCCAGCAGCCTAAGACCGGGACTTGCCACAGATACGCAGTATTTT. It yields the protein CASSLRPGLATDTQYF.

The chain carries TRBV15 and TRBJ2-4; TRBD1 is a possible D gene (6 bases). Germline CDR1 reads LNHNV; CDR2 reads YYDKDF (reference sequence). The CDR3 length is 17 residues. V lost 3 bases and J lost 1, with 16 bases in between. This chain's CDR3 is CATSRGTTGKAKNIQYF. The CDR3 coding sequence is TGTGCCACCAGCAGGGGGACCACAGGGAAGGCCAAAAACATTCAGTACTTC.

This clonotype showed up just a few times. The chain couples TRBV3-1 to TRBJ1-2; D unresolved. The CDR3 sequence is 12 residues long. V was shortened by 5 bases and J by 8 bases, with 12 bases between the two germline ends. Looked up from germline, CDR1 is LGHDT and CDR2 is YNNKEL (reference sequence). CDR3: CASSSVAEGYTF. The CDR3 DNA is TGTGCCAGCAGCTCGGTCGCGGAGGGCTACACCTTC.

The chain carries TRBV10-1 and TRBJ2-1; D is unclear. Trimming stripped 7 bases from V and 8 bases from J, with 15 bases between. The CDR3 extends over 13 amino acids. Germline V gene lookup returns CDR1 WNHNN and CDR2 SYGVQD (reference sequence). CDR3: CASNRNKKDEQFF. CDR3 DNA sequence: TGCGCCAGCAATAGAAATAAGAAGGATGAGCAGTTCTTC.

This clonotype was seen more than once but under ten times. This chain links TRBV4-1 with TRBJ2-7; TRBD2 agrees at 12 bases. From germline, CDR1 is MGHRA and CDR2 YSYEKL. This CDR3 is 17 amino acids long. V was clipped by 2 bases and J by 3 bases; unmatched bases: 8. Here the CDR3 DNA reads TGCGCCAGCAGCCAACAGATGACTAGCGGGAGTATCTACGAGCAGTACTTC. Its protein product is CASSQQMTSGSIYEQYF.

Here the CDR3 reads CASSQDRSRSSYNEQFF. The CDR3 DNA reads as TGCGCCAGCAGCCAAGATAGGTCAAGGAGCTCCTACAATGAGCAGTTCTTC. V usage is TRBV4-1 and J usage is TRBJ2-1; unclear D gene. The CDR3 length is 17 residues. CDR1 is MGHRA, CDR2 YSYEKL, per germline. V dropped 0 bases and J dropped 0 bases, with 12 bases sitting between them.

This clonotype has just a few counts. The V gene is TRBV10-3, the J gene TRBJ2-7; 9 bases fit TRBD1. This CDR3 contains 13 residues. Germline CDR1 and CDR2: ENHRY and SYGVKD. V shed 8 bases and J 6 bases; nucleotides not matched to a gene: 8. DNA for the CDR3: TGTGCCATCCTTTTGGGACAGGGTAGCGAGCAGTACTTC. Translation: CAILLGQGSEQYF.

In this sample, this clonotype turned up once. The chain uses TRBV2 and TRBJ2-5; tentatively, D is TRBD2 (5 bases). V gave up 6 bases and J gave up 11 bases, with 22 bases separating them. Germline loops: CDR1 SNHLY, CDR2 FYNNEI. This CDR3 spans 14 amino acids. As DNA, the CDR3 is TGTGCCAGCAGCCCGGACTGGAAGTTGGATGAGCAGTACTTC. Translating it yields CASSPDWKLDEQYF.

This chain connects TRBV6-1 to TRBJ2-7; TRBD2 matches at 11 bases. The CDR3 has 17 residues. After removal of 6 bases from V and 0 bases from J, the junction contained 10 bases not matched to a gene. CDR1 and CDR2 (germline): MNHNS, SASEGT. The CDR3 DNA is TGTGCCAGCAGCCCTTACCTAGCGGGGGGAAGCTCCTACGAGCAGTACTTC. Translated: CASSPYLAGGSSYEQYF.

This clonotype was counted ten times or more. The chain combines TRBV29-1 with TRBJ2-7, with D possibly TRBD1 on 5 matching bases. Trimming removed 4 bases from V and 0 bases from J, with 7 bases in between. Germline CDR1 is SQVTM and CDR2 is ANQGSEA. CDR3 length equals 12 residues. The CDR3 loop reads CSVGGNSYEQYF. In DNA, the CDR3 is TGCAGCGTTGGGGGCAACTCCTACGAGCAGTACTTC.

The rearrangement joins TRBV9 to TRBJ2-1; 8 bases are a match to TRBD2. Germline values: CDR1 SGDLS, CDR2 YYNGEE. The CDR3 loop spans 16 amino acids. V trimming: 4 bases; J trimming: 5 bases; junction bases outside the gene matches: 11. The CDR3 region is CASSPFRGGLDNEQFF. The CDR3 nucleotides are TGTGCCAGCAGCCCCTTCCGGGGGGGCCTCGACAATGAGCAGTTCTTC.

Only a few counts were recorded for this clonotype. The V and J genes are TRBV6-2 or TRBV6-3 and TRBJ1-5, with unresolved D. The V and J ends lost 9 bases and 3 bases respectively, with 12 bases between them. The CDR3 length is 13 residues. Germline loops: CDR1 MNHEY, CDR2 SVGEGT. CDR3 region: CASRQGVNQPQHF. CDR3 sequence (DNA): TGTGCCAGTCGTCAAGGAGTCAATCAGCCCCAGCATTTT.